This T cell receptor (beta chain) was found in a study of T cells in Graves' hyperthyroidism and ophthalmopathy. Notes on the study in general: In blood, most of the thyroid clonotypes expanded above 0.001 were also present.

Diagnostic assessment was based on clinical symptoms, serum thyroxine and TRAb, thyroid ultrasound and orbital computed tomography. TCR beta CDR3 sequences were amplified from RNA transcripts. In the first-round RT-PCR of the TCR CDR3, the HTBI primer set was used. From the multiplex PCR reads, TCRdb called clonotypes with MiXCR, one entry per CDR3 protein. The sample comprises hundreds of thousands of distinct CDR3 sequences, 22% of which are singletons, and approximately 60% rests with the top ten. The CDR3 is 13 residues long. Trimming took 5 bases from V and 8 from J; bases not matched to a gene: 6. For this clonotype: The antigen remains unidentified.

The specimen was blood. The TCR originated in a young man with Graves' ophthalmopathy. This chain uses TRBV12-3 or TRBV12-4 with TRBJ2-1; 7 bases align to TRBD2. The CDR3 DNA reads TGTGCCAGCAGTGTGAGACTAGCCCATGAGCAGTTCTTC. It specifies CASSVRLAHEQFF.